These 13 T cell receptor beta chains came from one sample sequenced in a study of regulatory T cells in long-lasting Graves disease (dated by TCRdb to the early 2020s). Libraries were built with multiplex PCR. Instrument on record: Illumina HiSeq 4000. To build TCR beta libraries, CDR3 regions were amplified by Arm-PCR using iRepertoire HTBI primers. TCRdb cleaned the public reads at Q25 with fastp, built clones with MiXCR and kept in-frame beta chains. Entries are consolidated by CDR3 protein sequence, retaining the most common genes and DNA. Present in this sample are 250,000 to 300,000 distinct CDR3 sequences, about 18% of which were seen just once. Of the sample, about 15% falls within the top ten clones. The sample's time point label is to be understood as: newly diagnosed GD, antithyroid drugs for less than 3 months. RNA was extracted from PBMCs in TRIzol for both TCR sequencing and RNA sequencing.

Another study also made use of these data, one on T cells in Graves' hyperthyroidism and ophthalmopathy.

The sequencing used peripheral blood mononuclear cells (PBMCs), collected at new diagnosis, from a patient treated with antithyroid drugs. These receptor sequences come from a woman in her twenties or thirties with Graves disease. Donor details come from another sample of the same person, matched by shared clones.

Concerning this clonotype itself: It is likely a read error: a sequence one base away is far more abundant. The CDR3 ends on some other residue instead of the conserved phenylalanine or tryptophan, so this is likely a read error. This chain links TRBV7-2 with TRBJ2-1; D could derive from TRBD1 or TRBD2 (6 bases each). The CDR3 has 16 amino acids. CDR1 is SGHTA and CDR2 is FQGNSA in the germline V gene. V lost 5 bases to trimming and J lost 6 bases, with 20 bases between them. This CDR3 reads CASSVRGLESVNEQFI. The CDR3, as DNA: TGTGCCAGCAGCGTCAGGGGACTGGAATCCGTCAATGAGCAGTTCATC.

This clonotype was observed at least ten times. The chain uses TRBV5-1 and TRBJ2-1; 7 bases map to TRBD2. This CDR3 spans 16 amino acids. The germline V gene encodes CDR1 SGHRS and CDR2 YFSETQ. The trim removed 4 bases at V and 3 bases at J, leaving 10 bases unmatched. The CDR3 nucleotides read TGCGCCAGCAGCCTGCCCCTGAGCGGGGTCTACAATGAGCAGTTCTTC. Translated, it gives CASSLPLSGVYNEQFF.

This clonotype was detected many times. The rearrangement links TRBV11-2 to TRBJ2-1; D possibly corresponds to TRBD1 (6 bases). V lost 1 base and J lost 1, with 14 bases in between. This CDR3 spans 17 amino acids. The V gene's germline CDR1 is SGHAT and CDR2 FQNNGV. The CDR3 reads CASSLAGTGHSYNEQFF. CDR3 nucleotide sequence: TGTGCCAGCAGCTTAGCCGGAACGGGACATTCCTACAATGAGCAGTTCTTC.

Only one count was recorded for this clonotype. Given a far larger clone just one base away, this is likely a sequencing read error. V and J are TRBV7-9 and TRBJ2-1; D is unclear. Trimming removed 4 bases at V and 3 bases at J, with 4 bases between. CDR3 length: 12 amino acids. From germline, CDR1 is SEHNR and CDR2 FQNEAQ (reference sequence). The CDR3 sequence is CASSSLYNEQFF. The CDR3 DNA reads TGTGCCAGCAGCTCTCTCTACAATGAGCAGTTCTTC.

The V and J genes are TRBV29-1 and TRBJ2-5, with a tentative D call TRBD2 (6 bases). The V end was cut by 4 bases, the J end by 2 bases, with 17 bases between. CDR3 length: 15 amino acids. In germline, CDR1 is SQVTM, CDR2 ANQGSEA. CDR3 protein: CSVVRRGLAQETQYF. The CDR3 coding sequence is TGCAGCGTTGTACGAAGAGGGCTAGCGCAAGAGACCCAGTACTTC.

This clonotype was seen many times. The rearrangement joins TRBV19 to TRBJ2-1, with a possible D match to TRBD1 (5 bases). V was shortened by 3 bases and J by 3 bases, with 12 bases between the two germline ends. CDR1 and CDR2 from the germline V gene are LNHDA and SQIVND (reference sequence). The CDR3 is 15 amino acids. The CDR3 loop reads CASSMGLTVYNEQFF. CDR3 sequence (DNA): TGTGCCAGTAGTATGGGGCTAACCGTCTACAATGAGCAGTTCTTC.

In this sample, this clonotype turned up many times. The V call is TRBV7-3, the J call TRBJ2-7; a possible D gene is TRBD2 (5 bases). The ends were cut back, 6 bases at V and 5 bases at J, with 11 bases in the middle. The CDR3 is 12 residues long. Germline V gives CDR1 SGHTA, CDR2 FQGTGA. CDR3 bases: TGTGCCAGCAGTCCAAACGGGGACGAGCAGTACTTC. Its protein is CASSPNGDEQYF.

This clonotype has just a few counts. The rearrangement joins TRBV29-1 to TRBJ2-7; a possible D gene is TRBD2 (5 bases). The CDR3 spans 12 residues. Per germline, CDR1 SQVTM and CDR2 ANQGSEA. Trimming shortened V by 4 bases and J by 1 base, and 8 bases separated the two germline ends. For the CDR3, the DNA is TGCAGCGTTGGTACGGGATCCTACGAGCAGTACTTC. It encodes CSVGTGSYEQYF.

J is TRBJ1-1 and V is TRBV6-5; D not resolved. Trimming took 3 bases from V and 4 from J, leaving 15 bases between them. Germline values: CDR1 MNHEY, CDR2 SVGAGI. There are 15 residues in the CDR3. This CDR3 is CASSYTEGGGTEAFF. In nucleotides, the CDR3 is TGTGCCAGCAGTTATACCGAGGGCGGAGGCACTGAAGCTTTCTTT.

This clonotype was picked up many times. This rearrangement joins TRBV20-1 to TRBJ2-7; a weak D match, TRBD1 (6 bases). In germline, CDR1 is DFQATT, CDR2 SNEGSKA (reference sequence). This CDR3 is 14 amino acids long. The V end was cut by 1 base, the J end by 3 bases, with 13 bases between. DNA of the CDR3: TGCAGTGCTAGAGCCTTGGAAGGGGGCTACGAGCAGTACTTC. Translated, it gives CSARALEGGYEQYF.

Many counts were recorded for this clonotype. The chain has TRBV25-1 and TRBJ1-2; 9 positions match TRBD1. The CDR3 length is 15 residues. V shed 5 bases and J 4 bases; nucleotides not matched to a gene: 8. Germline V gene data show CDR1 as MGHDK and CDR2 as SYGVNS. This CDR3 is CASSPQGAGRYGYTF. For the CDR3, the DNA is TGTGCCAGCAGTCCACAGGGGGCAGGGCGCTATGGCTACACCTTC.

The chain is built from TRBV2 and TRBJ1-5; D is uncertain. The germline CDR1 and CDR2 sequences are SNHLY and FYNNEI. This CDR3 spans 12 amino acids. V lost 3 bases, J lost 3 bases, and 3 bases lay in between. CDR3 bases: TGTGCCAGCAGTGACGTCAATCAGCCCCAGCATTTT. This gives the protein CASSDVNQPQHF.

This clonotype appeared a few times. The CDR3 is CASSQRGTGMNTEAFF. The DNA of the CDR3 is TGTGCCAGCAGCCAAAGGGGGACAGGAATGAACACTGAAGCTTTCTTT. The chain joins TRBV14 to TRBJ1-1; 8 bases fit TRBD1. The CDR3 is 16 residues long. Germline CDR1 and CDR2: SGHDN and FVKESK. J lost 0 bases, V lost 2 bases, and 5 bases had no gene match.